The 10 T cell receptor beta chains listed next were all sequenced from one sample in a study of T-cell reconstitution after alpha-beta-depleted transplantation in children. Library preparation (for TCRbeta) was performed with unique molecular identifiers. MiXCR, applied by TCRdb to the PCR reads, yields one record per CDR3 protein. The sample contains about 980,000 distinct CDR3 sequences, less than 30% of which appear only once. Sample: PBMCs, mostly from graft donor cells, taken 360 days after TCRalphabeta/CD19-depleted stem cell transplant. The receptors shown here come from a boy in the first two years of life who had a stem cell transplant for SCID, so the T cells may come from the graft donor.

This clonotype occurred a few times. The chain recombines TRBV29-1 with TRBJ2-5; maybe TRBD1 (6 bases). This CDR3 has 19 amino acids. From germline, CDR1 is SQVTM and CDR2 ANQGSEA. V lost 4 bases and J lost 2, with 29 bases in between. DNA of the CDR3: TGCAGCGTTGTTTCCTTGGGGGCCGGGGCAGATTTATGGCAAGAGACCCAGTACTTC. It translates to CSVVSLGAGADLWQETQYF.

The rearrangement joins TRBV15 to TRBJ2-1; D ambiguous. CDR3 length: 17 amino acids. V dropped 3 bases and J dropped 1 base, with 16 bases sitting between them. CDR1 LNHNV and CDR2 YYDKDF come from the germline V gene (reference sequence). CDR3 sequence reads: CATSSGISFGSYNEQFF. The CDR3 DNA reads TGTGCCACCAGCAGCGGTATTTCCTTTGGGTCCTACAATGAGCAGTTCTTC.

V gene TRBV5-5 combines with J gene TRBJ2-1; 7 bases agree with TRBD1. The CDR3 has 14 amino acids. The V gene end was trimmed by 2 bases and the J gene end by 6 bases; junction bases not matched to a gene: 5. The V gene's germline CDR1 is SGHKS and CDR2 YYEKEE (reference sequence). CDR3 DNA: TGTGCCAGCAGCTTAGGACAGGTCAGCAATGAGCAGTTCTTC. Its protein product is CASSLGQVSNEQFF.

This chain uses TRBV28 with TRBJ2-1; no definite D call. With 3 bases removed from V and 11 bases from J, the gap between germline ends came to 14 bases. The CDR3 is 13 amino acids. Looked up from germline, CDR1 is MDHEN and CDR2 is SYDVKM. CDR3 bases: TGTGCCAGCAGTTTTGGTCTACTCCAAAAGCAGTTCTTC. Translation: CASSFGLLQKQFF.

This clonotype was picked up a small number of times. The CDR3 is CASSVGGNGNTIYF. CDR3 bases: TGTGCCAGCAGCGTAGGAGGTAATGGAAACACCATATATTTT. The rearrangement uses TRBV9 and TRBJ1-3, with no clear D. V was clipped by 0 bases and J by 3 bases, with 7 bases between them. Germline V gives CDR1 SGDLS, CDR2 YYNGEE. The CDR3 is 14 amino acids.

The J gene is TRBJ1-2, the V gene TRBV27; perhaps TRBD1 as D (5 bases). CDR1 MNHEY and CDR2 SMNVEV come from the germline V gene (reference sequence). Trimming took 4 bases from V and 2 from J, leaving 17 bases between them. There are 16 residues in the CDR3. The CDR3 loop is CASSSGPPGPNYGYTF. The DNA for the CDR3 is TGTGCCAGCAGTTCCGGGCCCCCGGGACCGAACTATGGCTACACCTTC.

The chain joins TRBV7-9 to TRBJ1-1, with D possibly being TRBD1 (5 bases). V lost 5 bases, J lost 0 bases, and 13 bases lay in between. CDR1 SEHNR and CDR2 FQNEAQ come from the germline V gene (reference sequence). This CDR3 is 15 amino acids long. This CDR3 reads CASSGTRGMNTEAFF. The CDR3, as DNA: TGTGCCAGCAGCGGGACGAGGGGCATGAACACTGAAGCTTTCTTT.

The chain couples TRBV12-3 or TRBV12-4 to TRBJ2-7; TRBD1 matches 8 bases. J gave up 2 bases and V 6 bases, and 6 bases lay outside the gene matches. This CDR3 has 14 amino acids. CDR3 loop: CASRGDRRPYEQYF. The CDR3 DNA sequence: TGTGCCAGCAGGGGGGACAGGCGGCCCTACGAGCAGTACTTC.

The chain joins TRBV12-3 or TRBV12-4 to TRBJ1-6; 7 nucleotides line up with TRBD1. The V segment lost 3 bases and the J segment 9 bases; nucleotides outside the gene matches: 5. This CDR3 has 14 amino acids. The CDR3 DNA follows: TGTGCCAGCAGTTTTCGGGCAGGGGGTTCACCCCTCCACTTT. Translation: CASSFRAGGSPLHF.

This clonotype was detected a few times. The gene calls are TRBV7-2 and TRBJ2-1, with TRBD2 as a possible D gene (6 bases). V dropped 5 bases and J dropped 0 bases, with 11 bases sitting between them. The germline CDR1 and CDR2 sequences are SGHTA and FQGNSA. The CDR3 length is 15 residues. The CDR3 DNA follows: TGTGCCAGCAGCCAGGACTACGCCTCCTACAATGAGCAGTTCTTC. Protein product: CASSQDYASYNEQFF.